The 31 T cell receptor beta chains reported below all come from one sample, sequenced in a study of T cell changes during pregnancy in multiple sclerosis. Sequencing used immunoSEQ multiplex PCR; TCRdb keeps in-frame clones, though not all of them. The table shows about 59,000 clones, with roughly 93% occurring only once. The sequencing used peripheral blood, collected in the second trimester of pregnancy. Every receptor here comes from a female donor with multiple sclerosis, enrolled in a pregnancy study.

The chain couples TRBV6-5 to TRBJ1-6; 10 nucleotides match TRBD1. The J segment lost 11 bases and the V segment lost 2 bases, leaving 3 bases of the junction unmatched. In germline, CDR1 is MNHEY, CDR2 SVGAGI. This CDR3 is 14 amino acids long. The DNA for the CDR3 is TGTGCCAGCAGTTACGGGACAGGGGATCCACCCCTCCACTTT. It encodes CASSYGTGDPPLHF.

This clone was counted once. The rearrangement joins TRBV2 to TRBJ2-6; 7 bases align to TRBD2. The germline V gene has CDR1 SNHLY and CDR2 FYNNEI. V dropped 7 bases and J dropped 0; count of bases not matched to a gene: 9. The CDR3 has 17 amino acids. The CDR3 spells CASTRLAPDSGANVLTF. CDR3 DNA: TGTGCCAGCACTCGACTAGCTCCGGACTCTGGGGCCAACGTCCTGACTTTC. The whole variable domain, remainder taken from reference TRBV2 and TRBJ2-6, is EPEVTQTPSHQVTQMGQEVILRCVPISNHLYFYWYRQILGQKVEFLVSFYNNEISEKSEIFDDQFSVERPDGSNFTLKIRSTKLEDSAMYFCASTRLAPDSGANVLTFGAGSRLTVL.

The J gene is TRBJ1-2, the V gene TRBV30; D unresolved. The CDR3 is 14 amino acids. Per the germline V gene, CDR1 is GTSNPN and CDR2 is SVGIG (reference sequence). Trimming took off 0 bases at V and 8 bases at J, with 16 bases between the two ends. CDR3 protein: CAWSVQYRREGYTF. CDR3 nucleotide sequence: TGTGCCTGGAGTGTACAGTACAGAAGAGAGGGCTACACCTTC.

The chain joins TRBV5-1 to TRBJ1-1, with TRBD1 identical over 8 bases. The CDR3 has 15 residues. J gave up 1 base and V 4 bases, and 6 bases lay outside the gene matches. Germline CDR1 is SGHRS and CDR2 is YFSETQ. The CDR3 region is CASSTSTGANTEAFF. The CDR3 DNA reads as TGCGCCAGCAGCACATCGACAGGGGCGAACACTGAAGCTTTCTTT. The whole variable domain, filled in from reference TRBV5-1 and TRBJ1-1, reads KAGVTQTPRYLIKTRGQQVTLSCSPISGHRSVSWYQQTPGQGLQFLFEYFSETQRNKGNFPGRFSGRQFSNSRSEMNVSTLELGDSALYLCASSTSTGANTEAFFGQGTRLTVV.

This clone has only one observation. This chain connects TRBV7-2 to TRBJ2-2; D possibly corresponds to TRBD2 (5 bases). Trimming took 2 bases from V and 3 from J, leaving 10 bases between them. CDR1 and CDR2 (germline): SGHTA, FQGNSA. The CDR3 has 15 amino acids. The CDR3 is CASSLLFGDTGELFF. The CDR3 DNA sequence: TGTGCCAGCAGCTTATTGTTCGGGGACACCGGGGAGCTGTTTTTT.

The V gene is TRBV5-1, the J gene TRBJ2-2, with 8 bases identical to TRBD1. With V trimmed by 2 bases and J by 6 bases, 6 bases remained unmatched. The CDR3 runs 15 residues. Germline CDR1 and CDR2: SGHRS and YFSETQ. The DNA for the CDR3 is TGCGCCAGCAGCTTCGGACAGGGTGGGGCCGGGGAGCTGTTTTTT. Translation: CASSFGQGGAGELFF.

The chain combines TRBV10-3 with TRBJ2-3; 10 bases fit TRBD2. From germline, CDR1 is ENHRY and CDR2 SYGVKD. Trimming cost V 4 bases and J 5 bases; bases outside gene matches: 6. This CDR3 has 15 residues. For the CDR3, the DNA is TGTGCCATCAGTGGCAGCGGGGGGGCGGAAGATACGCAGTATTTT. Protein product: CAISGSGGAEDTQYF.

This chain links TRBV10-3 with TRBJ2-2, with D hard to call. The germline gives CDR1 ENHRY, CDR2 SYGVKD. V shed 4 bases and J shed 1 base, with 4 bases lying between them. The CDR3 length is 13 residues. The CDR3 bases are TGTGCCATCAGTGCAGTGAACACCGGGGAGCTGTTTTTT. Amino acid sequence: CAISAVNTGELFF.

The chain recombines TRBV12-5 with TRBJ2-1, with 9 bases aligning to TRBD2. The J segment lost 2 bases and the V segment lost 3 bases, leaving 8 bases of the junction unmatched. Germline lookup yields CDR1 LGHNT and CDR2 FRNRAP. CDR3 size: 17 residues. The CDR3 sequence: CASGFNSGGGAYNEQFF. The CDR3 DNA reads TGTGCTAGTGGTTTCAATAGCGGGGGAGGCGCCTACAATGAGCAGTTCTTC.

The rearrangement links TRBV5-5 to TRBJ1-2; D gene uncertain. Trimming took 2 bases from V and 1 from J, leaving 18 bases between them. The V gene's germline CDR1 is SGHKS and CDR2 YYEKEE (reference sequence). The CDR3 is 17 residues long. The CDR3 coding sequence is TGTGCCAGCAGCTTTGTTCGGGGTTGGCCTGGTAACTATGGCTACACCTTC. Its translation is CASSFVRGWPGNYGYTF.

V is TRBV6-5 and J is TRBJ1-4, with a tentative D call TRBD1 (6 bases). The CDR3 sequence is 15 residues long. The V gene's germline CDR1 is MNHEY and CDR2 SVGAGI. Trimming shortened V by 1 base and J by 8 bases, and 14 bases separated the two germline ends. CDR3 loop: CASSYFQGRGEKLFF. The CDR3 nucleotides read TGTGCCAGCAGTTACTTCCAGGGGCGCGGGGAAAAACTGTTTTTT.

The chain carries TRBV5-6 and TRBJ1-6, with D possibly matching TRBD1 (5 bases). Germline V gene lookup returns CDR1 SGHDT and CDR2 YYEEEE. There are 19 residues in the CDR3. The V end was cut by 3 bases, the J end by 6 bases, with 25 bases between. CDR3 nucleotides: TGTGCCAGCAGCTCCTACGGCTTCCGGGGGAAGGAAAGTAATTCACCCCTCCACTTT. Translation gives CASSSYGFRGKESNSPLHF.

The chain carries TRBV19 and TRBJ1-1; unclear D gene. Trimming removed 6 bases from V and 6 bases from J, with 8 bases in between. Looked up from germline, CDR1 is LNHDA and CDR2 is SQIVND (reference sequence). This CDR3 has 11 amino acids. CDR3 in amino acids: CASRGGPEAFF. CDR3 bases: TGTGCCAGTAGGGGAGGGCCTGAAGCTTTCTTT.

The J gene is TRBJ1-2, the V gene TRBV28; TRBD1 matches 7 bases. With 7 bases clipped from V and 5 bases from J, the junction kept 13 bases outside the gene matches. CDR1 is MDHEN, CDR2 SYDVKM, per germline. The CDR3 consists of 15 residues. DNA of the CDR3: TGTGCCAGCAACATACTAACAAGGGGGCTTTATGGCTACACCTTC. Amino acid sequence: CASNILTRGLYGYTF.

The CDR3 sequence: CASSSQGANTGELFF. CDR3 nucleotide sequence: TGCGCCAGCAGCTCCCAAGGGGCTAACACCGGGGAGCTGTTTTTT. The V and J genes are TRBV5-1 and TRBJ2-2, with D maybe TRBD1 (5 bases). Between the trimmed V and J ends, which lost 3 bases and 2 bases, there was a span of 11 bases. The CDR3 runs to 15 residues. Per germline, CDR1 SGHRS and CDR2 YFSETQ.

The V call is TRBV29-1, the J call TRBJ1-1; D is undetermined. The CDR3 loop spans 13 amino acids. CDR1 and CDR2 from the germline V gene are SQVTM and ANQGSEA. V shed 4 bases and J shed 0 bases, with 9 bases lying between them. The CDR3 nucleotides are TGCAGCGTTGGAGCGTTTCTGAACACTGAAGCTTTCTTT. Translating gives CSVGAFLNTEAFF.

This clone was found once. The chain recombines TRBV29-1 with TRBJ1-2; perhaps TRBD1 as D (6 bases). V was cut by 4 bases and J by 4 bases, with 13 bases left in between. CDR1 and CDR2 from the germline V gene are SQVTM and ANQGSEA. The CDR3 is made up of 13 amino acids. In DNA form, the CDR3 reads TGCAGCGTTGGGACAGCACTTACCTATGGCTACACCTTC. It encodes CSVGTALTYGYTF.

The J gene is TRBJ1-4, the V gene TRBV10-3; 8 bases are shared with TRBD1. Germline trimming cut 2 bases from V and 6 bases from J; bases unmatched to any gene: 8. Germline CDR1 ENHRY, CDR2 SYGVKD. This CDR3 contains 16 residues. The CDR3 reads CAISEPSGGRDEKLFF. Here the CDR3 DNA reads TGTGCCATCAGTGAGCCTTCAGGGGGCCGAGATGAAAAACTGTTTTTT.

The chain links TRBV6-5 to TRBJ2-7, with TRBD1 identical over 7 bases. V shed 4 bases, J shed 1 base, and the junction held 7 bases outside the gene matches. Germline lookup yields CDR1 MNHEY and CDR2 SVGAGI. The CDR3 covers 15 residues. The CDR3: CASSSKGAGSYEQYF. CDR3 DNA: TGTGCCAGCAGTTCCAAGGGGGCAGGGTCCTACGAGCAGTACTTC.

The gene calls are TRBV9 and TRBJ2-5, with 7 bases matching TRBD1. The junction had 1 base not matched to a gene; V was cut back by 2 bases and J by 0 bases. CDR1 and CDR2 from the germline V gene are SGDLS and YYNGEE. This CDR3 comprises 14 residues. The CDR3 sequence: CASSVRGYQETQYF. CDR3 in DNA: TGTGCCAGCAGCGTCAGGGGGTACCAAGAGACCCAGTACTTC.

CDR3 protein: CASSRTSVTYEQYF. CDR3 in DNA: TGTGCCAGCAGCCGGACTAGCGTTACCTACGAGCAGTACTTC. V is TRBV9 and J is TRBJ2-7; 9 nucleotides match TRBD2. Germline CDR1 and CDR2: SGDLS and YYNGEE. The CDR3 contains 14 residues. V lost 4 bases to trimming and J lost 2 bases; unmatched junction nucleotides: 4.

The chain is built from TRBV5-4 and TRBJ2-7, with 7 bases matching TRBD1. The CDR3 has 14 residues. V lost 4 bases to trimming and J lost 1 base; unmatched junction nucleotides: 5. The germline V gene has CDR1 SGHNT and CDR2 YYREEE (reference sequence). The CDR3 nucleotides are TGTGCCAGCAGCCCGTGGGACAGATCCTACGAGCAGTACTTC. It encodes CASSPWDRSYEQYF.

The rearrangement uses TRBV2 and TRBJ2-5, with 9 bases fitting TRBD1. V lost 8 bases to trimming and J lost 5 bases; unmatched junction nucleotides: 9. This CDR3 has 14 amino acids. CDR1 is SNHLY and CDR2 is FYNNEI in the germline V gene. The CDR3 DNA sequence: TGTGCCAGCGGGCGACAGGGGGTCGGGGAGACCCAGTACTTC. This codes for CASGRQGVGETQYF.

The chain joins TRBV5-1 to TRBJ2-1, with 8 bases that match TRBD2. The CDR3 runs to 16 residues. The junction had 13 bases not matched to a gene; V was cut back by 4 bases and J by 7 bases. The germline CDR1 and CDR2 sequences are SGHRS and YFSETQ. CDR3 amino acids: CASSPLLAGGWNEQFF. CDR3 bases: TGCGCCAGCAGCCCCCTCCTGGCGGGGGGCTGGAATGAGCAGTTCTTC.

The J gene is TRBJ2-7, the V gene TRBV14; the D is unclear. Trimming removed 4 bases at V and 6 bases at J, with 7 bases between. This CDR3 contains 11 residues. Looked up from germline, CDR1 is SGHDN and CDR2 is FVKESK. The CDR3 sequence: CASSLHSEQYF. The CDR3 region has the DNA TGTGCCAGCAGCCTTCACAGCGAGCAGTACTTC.

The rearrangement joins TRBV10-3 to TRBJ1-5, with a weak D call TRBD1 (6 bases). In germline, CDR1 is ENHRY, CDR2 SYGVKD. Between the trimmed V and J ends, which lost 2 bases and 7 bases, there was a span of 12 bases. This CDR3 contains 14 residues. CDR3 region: CAISERGAGQPQHF. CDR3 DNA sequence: TGTGCCATCAGTGAGCGGGGGGCGGGACAGCCCCAGCATTTT.

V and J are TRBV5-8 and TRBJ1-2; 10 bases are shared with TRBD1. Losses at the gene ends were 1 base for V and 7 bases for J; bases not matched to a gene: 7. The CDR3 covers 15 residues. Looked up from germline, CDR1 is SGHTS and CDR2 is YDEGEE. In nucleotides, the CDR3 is TGTGCCAGCAGCTTGAGTAGGACAGGGGGTTTTGGCTACACCTTC. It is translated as CASSLSRTGGFGYTF.

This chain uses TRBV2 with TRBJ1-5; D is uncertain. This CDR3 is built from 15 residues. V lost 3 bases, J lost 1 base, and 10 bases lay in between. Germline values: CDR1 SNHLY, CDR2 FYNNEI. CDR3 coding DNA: TGTGCCAGCAGTGAGAGGTCCTTAAGCAATCAGCCCCAGCATTTT. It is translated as CASSERSLSNQPQHF.

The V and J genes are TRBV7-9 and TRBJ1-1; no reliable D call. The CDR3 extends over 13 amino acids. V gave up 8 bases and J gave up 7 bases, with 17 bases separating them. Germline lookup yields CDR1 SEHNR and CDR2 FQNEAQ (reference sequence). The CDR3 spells CASRNIRLNEAFF. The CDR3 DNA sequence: TGTGCCAGCCGTAACATCAGGTTAAATGAAGCTTTCTTT.

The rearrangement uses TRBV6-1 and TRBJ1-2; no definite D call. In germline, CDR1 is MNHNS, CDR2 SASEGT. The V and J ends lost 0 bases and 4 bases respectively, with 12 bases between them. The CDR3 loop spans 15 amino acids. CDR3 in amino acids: CASSEALAEIYGYTF. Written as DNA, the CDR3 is TGTGCCAGCAGTGAAGCCCTGGCAGAAATCTATGGCTACACCTTC.

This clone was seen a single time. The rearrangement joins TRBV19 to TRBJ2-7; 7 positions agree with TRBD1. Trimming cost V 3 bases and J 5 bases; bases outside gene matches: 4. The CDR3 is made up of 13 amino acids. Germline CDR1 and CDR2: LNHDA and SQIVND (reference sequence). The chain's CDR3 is CASSMVDRDEQYF. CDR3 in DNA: TGTGCCAGTAGTATGGTCGACAGGGACGAGCAGTACTTC.